The 2 T cell receptor beta chains given below trace back to one sample, sequenced in a study of blood T cell repertoires in COVID-19 (dated by TCRdb to 2020 to 2021). The protocol used for the library was the immunoSEQ multiplex PCR assay. The clones in this table, taken by TCRdb from immuneACCESS, are in-frame only. Not every clone is retained; where verified, under half of the shortfall comes from an unresolved V gene, and the cause of the rest is unknown. Here the sample has 290,000 or so clones; about 85% occur a single time. The top ten constitute less than 2.5% of the sample. The specimen was peripheral blood. The receptors shown here come from a man younger than 35 with active or convalescent COVID-19.

The count of this clone is one. This rearrangement joins TRBV27 to TRBJ1-5; no reliable D call. Germline-derived CDR1 and CDR2 are MNHEY and SMNVEV (reference sequence). The CDR3 is 13 amino acids. Trimming removed 1 base at V and 7 bases at J, with 8 bases between. The CDR3 here is CASSLYPGQPQHF. The CDR3 DNA reads TGTGCCAGCAGTTTATATCCGGGGCAGCCCCAGCATTTT.

The chain combines TRBV29-1 with TRBJ2-2; D is perhaps TRBD1 (5 bases). There are 13 residues in the CDR3. Trimming stripped 4 bases from V and 4 bases from J, with 10 bases between. CDR1 and CDR2 from the germline V gene are SQVTM and ANQGSEA. Written as DNA, the CDR3 is TGCAGCGTTGGAAGGGGATCCACCGGGGAGCTGTTTTTT. It encodes CSVGRGSTGELFF.